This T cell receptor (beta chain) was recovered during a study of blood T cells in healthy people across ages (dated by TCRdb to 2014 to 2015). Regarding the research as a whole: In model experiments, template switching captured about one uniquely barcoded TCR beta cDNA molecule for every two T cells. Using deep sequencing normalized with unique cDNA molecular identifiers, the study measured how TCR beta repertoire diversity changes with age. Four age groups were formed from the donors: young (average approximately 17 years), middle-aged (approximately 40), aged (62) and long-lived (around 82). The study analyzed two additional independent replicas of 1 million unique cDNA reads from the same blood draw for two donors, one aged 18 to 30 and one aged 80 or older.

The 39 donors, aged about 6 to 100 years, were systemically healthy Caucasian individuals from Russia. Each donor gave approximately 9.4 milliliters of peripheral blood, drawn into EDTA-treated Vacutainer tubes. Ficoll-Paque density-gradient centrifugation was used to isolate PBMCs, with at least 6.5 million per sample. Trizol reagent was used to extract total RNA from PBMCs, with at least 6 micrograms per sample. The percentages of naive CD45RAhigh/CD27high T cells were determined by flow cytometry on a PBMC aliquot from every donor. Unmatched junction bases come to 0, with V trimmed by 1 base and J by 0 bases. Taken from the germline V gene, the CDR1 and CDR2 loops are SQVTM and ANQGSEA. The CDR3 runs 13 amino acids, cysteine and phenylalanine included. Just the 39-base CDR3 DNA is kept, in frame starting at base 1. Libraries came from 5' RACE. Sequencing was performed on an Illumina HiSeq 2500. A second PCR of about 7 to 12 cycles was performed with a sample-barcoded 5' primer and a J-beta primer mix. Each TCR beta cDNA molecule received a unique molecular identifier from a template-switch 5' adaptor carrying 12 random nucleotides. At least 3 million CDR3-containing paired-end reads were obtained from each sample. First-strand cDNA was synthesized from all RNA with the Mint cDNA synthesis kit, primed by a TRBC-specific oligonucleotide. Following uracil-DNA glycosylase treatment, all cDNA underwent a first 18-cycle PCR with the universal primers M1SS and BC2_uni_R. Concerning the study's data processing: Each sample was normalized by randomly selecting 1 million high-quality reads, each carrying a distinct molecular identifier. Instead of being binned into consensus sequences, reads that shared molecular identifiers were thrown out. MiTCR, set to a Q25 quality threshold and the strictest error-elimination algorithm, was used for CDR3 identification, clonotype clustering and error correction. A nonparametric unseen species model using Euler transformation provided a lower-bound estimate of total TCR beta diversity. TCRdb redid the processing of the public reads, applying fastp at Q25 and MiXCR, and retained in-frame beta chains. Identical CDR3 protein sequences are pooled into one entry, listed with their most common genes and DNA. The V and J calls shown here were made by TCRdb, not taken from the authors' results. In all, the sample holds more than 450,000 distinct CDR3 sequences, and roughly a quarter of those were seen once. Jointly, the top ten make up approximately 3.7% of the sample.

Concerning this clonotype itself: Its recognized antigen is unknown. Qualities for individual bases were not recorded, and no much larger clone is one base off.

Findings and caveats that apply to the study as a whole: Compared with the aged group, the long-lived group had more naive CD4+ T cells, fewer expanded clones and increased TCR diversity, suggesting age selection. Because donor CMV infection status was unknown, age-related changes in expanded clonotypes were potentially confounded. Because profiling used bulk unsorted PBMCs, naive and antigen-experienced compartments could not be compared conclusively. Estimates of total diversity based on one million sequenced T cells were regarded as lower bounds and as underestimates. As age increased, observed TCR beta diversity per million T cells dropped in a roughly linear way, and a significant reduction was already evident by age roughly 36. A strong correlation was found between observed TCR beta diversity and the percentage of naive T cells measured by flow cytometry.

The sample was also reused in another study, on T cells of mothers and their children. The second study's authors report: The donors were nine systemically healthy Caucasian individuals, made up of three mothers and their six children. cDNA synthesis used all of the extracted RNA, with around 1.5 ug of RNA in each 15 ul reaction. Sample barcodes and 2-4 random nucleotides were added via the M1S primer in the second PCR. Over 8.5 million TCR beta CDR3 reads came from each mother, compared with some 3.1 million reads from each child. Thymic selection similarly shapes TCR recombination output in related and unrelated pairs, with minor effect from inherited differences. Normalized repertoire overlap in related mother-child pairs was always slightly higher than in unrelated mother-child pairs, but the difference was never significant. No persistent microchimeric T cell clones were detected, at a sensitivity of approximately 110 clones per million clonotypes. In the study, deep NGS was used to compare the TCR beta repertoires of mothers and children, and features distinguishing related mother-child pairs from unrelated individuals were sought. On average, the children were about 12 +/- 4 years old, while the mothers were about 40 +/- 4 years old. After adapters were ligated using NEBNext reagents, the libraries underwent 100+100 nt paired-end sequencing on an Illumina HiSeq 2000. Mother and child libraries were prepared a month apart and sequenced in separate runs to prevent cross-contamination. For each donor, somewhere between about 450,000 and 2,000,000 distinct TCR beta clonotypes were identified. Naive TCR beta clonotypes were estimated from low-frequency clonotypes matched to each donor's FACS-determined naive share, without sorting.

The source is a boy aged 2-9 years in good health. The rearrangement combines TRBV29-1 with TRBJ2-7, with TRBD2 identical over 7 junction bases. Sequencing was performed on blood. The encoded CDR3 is CSVEGDYSYEQYF. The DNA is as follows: TGCAGCGTTGAAGGGGACTACTCCTACGAGCAGTACTTC.